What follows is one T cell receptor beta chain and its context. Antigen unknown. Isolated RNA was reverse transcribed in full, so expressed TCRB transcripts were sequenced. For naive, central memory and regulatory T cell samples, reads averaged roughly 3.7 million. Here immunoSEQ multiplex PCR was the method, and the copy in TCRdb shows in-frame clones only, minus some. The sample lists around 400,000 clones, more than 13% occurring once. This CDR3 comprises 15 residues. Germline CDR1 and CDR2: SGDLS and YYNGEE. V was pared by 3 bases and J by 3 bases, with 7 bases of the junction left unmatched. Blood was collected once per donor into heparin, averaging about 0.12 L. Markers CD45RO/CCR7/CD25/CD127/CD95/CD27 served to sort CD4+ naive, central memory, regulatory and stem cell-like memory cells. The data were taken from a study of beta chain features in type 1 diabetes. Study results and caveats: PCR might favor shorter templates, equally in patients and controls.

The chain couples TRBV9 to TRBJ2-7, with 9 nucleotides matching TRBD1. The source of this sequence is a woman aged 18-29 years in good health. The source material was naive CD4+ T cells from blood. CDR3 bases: TGTGCCAGCAGCGCAGCGGGGACAGGGATCTACGAGCAGTACTTC. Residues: CASSAAGTGIYEQYF.